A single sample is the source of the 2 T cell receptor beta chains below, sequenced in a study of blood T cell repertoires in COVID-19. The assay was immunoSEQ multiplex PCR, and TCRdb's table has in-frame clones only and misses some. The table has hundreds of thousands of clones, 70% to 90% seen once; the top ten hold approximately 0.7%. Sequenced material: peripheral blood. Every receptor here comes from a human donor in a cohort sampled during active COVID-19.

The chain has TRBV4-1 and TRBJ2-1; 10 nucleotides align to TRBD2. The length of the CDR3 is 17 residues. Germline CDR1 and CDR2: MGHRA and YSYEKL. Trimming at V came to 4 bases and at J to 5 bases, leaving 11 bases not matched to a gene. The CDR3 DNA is TGCGCCAGCAGCCCCAAACTCAATAGCGGGGGGAACAATGAGCAGTTCTTC. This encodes CASSPKLNSGGNNEQFF.

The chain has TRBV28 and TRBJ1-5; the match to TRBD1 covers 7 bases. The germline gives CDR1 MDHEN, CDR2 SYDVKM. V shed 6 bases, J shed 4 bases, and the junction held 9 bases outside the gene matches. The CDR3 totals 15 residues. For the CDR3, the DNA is TGTGCCAGCAGGCCGCAGGGGGGCTGGAATCAGCCCCAGCATTTT. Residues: CASRPQGGWNQPQHF.